Below, one TCR beta chain is given with its context. V gave up 8 bases and J gave up 4 bases, with 19 bases separating them. CDR1 and CDR2 (germline): SNHLY, FYNNEI. CDR3 length: 15 residues. These data belong to a study of blood T cells in healthy people across ages. Together with a sample-barcoded 5' primer, a J-beta primer mix was included in a second PCR lasting about 7 to 12 cycles. Each CDR3 protein is one row after TCRdb ran MiXCR on the 5' RACE reads. The sample has around 280,000 distinct CDR3 sequences, less than 30% seen once. J is TRBJ2-3 and V is TRBV2; D is tentatively TRBD1 or TRBD2 (5 bases each). The sequence was obtained from a woman aged 70-85 years in good health. Sequences were obtained from blood. The CDR3 loop is CASGAEVIQSDTQYF. DNA of the CDR3: TGTGCCAGCGGGGCGGAGGTTATTCAGTCAGATACGCAGTATTTT.